Shown below are 32 T cell receptor beta chains from a single sample sequenced in a study of Ad26.COV2.S vaccination and SARS-CoV-2 variants. The sample's treatment: roughly 18 received Ad26.COV2.S at low or high dose, single or two shots; roughly five received placebo; per-sample allocation not given. Following the first vaccine or placebo injection, samples were taken on day 63. The protocol was immunoSEQ multiplex PCR, while the TCRdb copy is restricted to in-frame clones and leaves out a portion. This table holds over 400,000 clones, roughly nine tenths found once. The specimen comprised peripheral blood, sampled in a trial of Ad26.COV2.S vaccine versus placebo. The receptors stem from a person between 18 and 65 years old who received the Ad26.COV2.S COVID-19 vaccine or a placebo.

This sequence joins TRBV5-4 and TRBJ2-5; tentatively, D is TRBD2 (5 bases). V was trimmed by 1 base and J by 5 bases, leaving 9 bases between them. Germline V gives CDR1 SGHNT, CDR2 YYREEE (reference sequence). The CDR3 contains 13 residues. The CDR3 spells CASSLTSGETQYF. CDR3 bases: TGTGCCAGCAGCTTGACTAGTGGGGAGACCCAGTACTTC.

The J gene is TRBJ2-2, the V gene TRBV5-1; D is unclear. The CDR3 loop spans 14 amino acids. Germline CDR1 reads SGHRS; CDR2 reads YFSETQ. With 2 bases removed from V and 4 bases from J, the gap between germline ends came to 9 bases. CDR3 sequence reads: CASSLDPTTGELFF. DNA for the CDR3: TGCGCCAGCAGCTTAGATCCGACCACCGGGGAGCTGTTTTTT.

V gene TRBV7-2 combines with J gene TRBJ1-1; D is unclear. Germline V gives CDR1 SGHTA, CDR2 FQGNSA. The length of the CDR3 is 13 residues. V was trimmed by 2 bases and J by 1 base, leaving 5 bases between them. In DNA form, the CDR3 reads TGTGCCAGCAGCTTAAGACAGAACACTGAAGCTTTCTTT. It yields the protein CASSLRQNTEAFF.

V is TRBV19 and J is TRBJ2-1, with D tentatively TRBD1 or TRBD2 (6 bases each). The germline V gene encodes CDR1 LNHDA and CDR2 SQIVND (reference sequence). CDR3 length: 14 amino acids. Trimming pared 0 bases from V and 8 bases from J, leaving 11 bases between. CDR3 DNA: TGTGCCAGTAGTATAGATGCAAGGGGGGATGAGCAGTTCTTC. This translates into CASSIDARGDEQFF.

CDR3 loop: CASSLGGTSETQYF. The CDR3 nucleotides are TGCGCCAGCAGCTTGGGCGGGACCTCGGAGACCCAGTACTTC. This sequence joins TRBV5-1 and TRBJ2-5, with a tentative D call TRBD2 (6 bases). The ends were cut back, 0 bases at V and 5 bases at J, with 11 bases in the middle. Germline V gene lookup returns CDR1 SGHRS and CDR2 YFSETQ. The CDR3 contains 14 residues.

The gene calls are TRBV19 and TRBJ2-6; D is possibly TRBD1 or TRBD2 (6 bases each). V was shortened by 7 bases and J by 0 bases, with 16 bases between the two germline ends. Germline loops: CDR1 LNHDA, CDR2 SQIVND (reference sequence). This CDR3 is built from 17 residues. CDR3 sequence (DNA): TGTGCCAGTACCCACCTTGGGGGGCGCTCTGGGGCCAACGTCCTGACTTTC. It yields the protein CASTHLGGRSGANVLTF. The full variable domain, rest sourced from reference TRBV19 and TRBJ2-6, is DGGITQSPKYLFRKEGQNVTLSCEQNLNHDAMYWYRQDPGQGLRLIYYSQIVNDFQKGDIAEGYSVSREKKESFPLTVTSAQKNPTAFYLCASTHLGGRSGANVLTFGAGSRLTVL.

The rearrangement links TRBV19 to TRBJ1-1, with D tentatively TRBD1 (5 bases). The V and J ends lost 5 bases and 5 bases respectively, with 15 bases between them. The CDR3 is 14 residues long. In germline, CDR1 is LNHDA, CDR2 SQIVND (reference sequence). The CDR3 spells CASSGSRGWTEAFF. For the CDR3, the DNA is TGTGCCAGTAGTGGGTCGAGGGGCTGGACTGAAGCTTTCTTT.

On this clone: Other DNA sequences in the sample encode the same CDR3. The rearrangement uses TRBV7-3 and TRBJ2-1; a possible D gene is TRBD2 (6 bases). The CDR3 sequence is 12 residues long. Per germline, CDR1 SGHTA and CDR2 FQGTGA. V gave up 2 bases and J gave up 7 bases, with 6 bases separating them. The CDR3, as DNA: TGTGCCAGCAGCTTACGGGGGAATGAGCAGTTCTTC. Translation: CASSLRGNEQFF. The entire variable domain, with the rest obtained from reference TRBV7-3 and TRBJ2-1, is as follows: GAGVSQTPSNKVTEKGKYVELRCDPISGHTALYWYRQSLGQGPEFLIYFQGTGAADDSGLPNDRFFAVRPEGSVSTLKIQRTERGDSAVYLCASSLRGNEQFFGPGTRLTVL.

This rearrangement joins TRBV29-1 to TRBJ2-3; D unresolved. Trimming cost V 0 bases and J 0 bases, with 13 bases left between them. The CDR3 extends over 16 amino acids. The germline V gene encodes CDR1 SQVTM and CDR2 ANQGSEA. The CDR3 reads CSVEDRISTSTDTQYF. CDR3 DNA sequence: TGCAGCGTTGAAGATCGGATTAGCACTAGCACAGATACGCAGTATTTT.

This rearrangement joins TRBV28 to TRBJ2-7, with TRBD2 as a possible D gene (6 bases). The V and J ends lost 1 base and 6 bases respectively, with 25 bases between them. From germline, CDR1 is MDHEN and CDR2 SYDVKM. This CDR3 spans 18 amino acids. The CDR3 sequence is CASSLYIKRDGGVGEQYV. The CDR3 DNA reads TGTGCCAGCAGTTTATATATTAAGAGGGACGGAGGGGTCGGCGAGCAGTACGTC.

The V and J genes are TRBV11-2 and TRBJ1-6, with D perhaps matching TRBD1 (6 bases). The V end was cut by 11 bases, the J end by 8 bases, with 16 bases between. Germline CDR1 and CDR2: SGHAT and FQNNGV. This CDR3 is built from 13 residues. CDR3 bases: TGTGCCGTTGGGGGGGGGCTCTATTCACCCCTCCACTTT. Protein: CAVGGGLYSPLHF.

This clone was picked up many times. V and J are TRBV5-5 and TRBJ1-1; D gene ambiguous. The V end was cut by 0 bases, the J end by 0 bases, with 9 bases between. The germline V gene encodes CDR1 SGHKS and CDR2 YYEKEE (reference sequence). This CDR3 contains 15 residues. In DNA form, the CDR3 reads TGTGCCAGCAGCTTGGTGAGTTACATGAACACTGAAGCTTTCTTT. Translating gives CASSLVSYMNTEAFF.

V gene TRBV4-3 combines with J gene TRBJ1-4; possibly TRBD1 for D (6 bases). Germline-derived CDR1 and CDR2 are LGHNA and YSLEER. The CDR3 is made up of 17 amino acids. V was cut by 4 bases and J by 0 bases, with 15 bases left in between. The CDR3 DNA sequence: TGCGCCAGCAGCCGACGACAGAGGGGGGCAACTAATGAAAAACTGTTTTTT. Amino acids: CASSRRQRGATNEKLFF.

This sequence joins TRBV28 and TRBJ1-2, with 9 bases fitting TRBD1. The germline V gene has CDR1 MDHEN and CDR2 SYDVKM. The trim removed 8 bases at V and 5 bases at J, leaving 9 bases unmatched. This CDR3 contains 14 residues. The CDR3 nucleotides are TGTGCCAGCGAGGAAGGGACAGGGACTTATGGCTACACCTTC. It encodes CASEEGTGTYGYTF.

The chain uses TRBV5-5 and TRBJ2-7; D remains unclear. The germline gives CDR1 SGHKS, CDR2 YYEKEE (reference sequence). CDR3 size: 10 residues. V dropped 2 bases and J dropped 6 bases, with 3 bases sitting between them. The CDR3 spells CASSLREQYV. For the CDR3, the DNA is TGTGCCAGCAGCTTACGCGAGCAGTACGTC.

The rearrangement uses TRBV9 and TRBJ1-1; D gene unclear. The V gene's germline CDR1 is SGDLS and CDR2 YYNGEE. The CDR3 runs to 15 residues. The V gene lost 0 bases and the J gene lost 8 bases, with 17 bases spanning the gap. This chain's CDR3 is CASSVDGFPQLEAFF. The CDR3 bases are TGTGCCAGCAGCGTAGATGGGTTCCCCCAGTTAGAAGCTTTCTTT. The full variable domain, with the rest looked up from reference TRBV9 and TRBJ1-1, is DSGVTQTPKHLITATGQRVTLRCSPRSGDLSVYWYQQSLDQGLQFLIQYYNGEERAKGNILERFSAQQFPDLHSELNLSSLELGDSALYFCASSVDGFPQLEAFFGQGTRLTVV.

The chain is built from TRBV11-3 and TRBJ2-3; 11 bases align to TRBD2. The CDR3 is 18 residues long. Unmatched junction bases numbered 10, after V lost 1 base and J lost 4 bases. CDR1 is SGHNT, CDR2 YENEEA, per germline. CDR3 in DNA: TGTGCCAGCAGCTTAGTCCAGGGGCTAGCGGGGGGCTCAGATACGCAGTATTTT. Translation gives CASSLVQGLAGGSDTQYF. The full variable domain, in which reference TRBV11-3 and TRBJ2-3 provide the parts outside the CDR3, is EAGVVQSPRYKIIEKKQPVAFWCNPISGHNTLYWYLQNLGQGPELLIRYENEEAVDDSQLPKDRFSAERLKGVDSTLKIQPAELGDSAVYLCASSLVQGLAGGSDTQYFGPGTRLTVL.

This clone was counted once. The chain links TRBV7-9 to TRBJ2-7; 10 bases fit TRBD1. Trimming cost V 3 bases and J 7 bases; bases outside gene matches: 6. The germline V gene encodes CDR1 SEHNR and CDR2 FQNEAQ (reference sequence). This CDR3 is built from 14 residues. CDR3 nucleotides: TGTGCCAGCAGCTTTGGACAGGGGGTGTGGGAGCAGTACTTC. It encodes CASSFGQGVWEQYF. The variable domain in full, with the rest retrieved from reference TRBV7-9 and TRBJ2-7, is DTGVSQNPRHKITKRGQNVTFRCDPISEHNRLYWYRQTLGQGPEFLTYFQNEAQLEKSRLLSDRFSAERPKGSFSTLEIQRTEQGDSAMYLCASSFGQGVWEQYFGPGTRLTVT.

This rearrangement joins TRBV27 to TRBJ2-7; 14 bases fit TRBD2. Germline values: CDR1 MNHEY, CDR2 SMNVEV (reference sequence). The CDR3 spans 16 residues. V lost 4 bases, J lost 2 bases, and 4 bases stayed unmatched. The CDR3 here is CASSSRLAGGAYEQYF. The CDR3 nucleotides read TGTGCCAGCAGTTCCCGACTAGCGGGGGGGGCCTACGAGCAGTACTTC.

The genes are TRBV7-8 and TRBJ1-3; D might be TRBD1 (6 bases). The CDR3 extends over 13 amino acids. Germline V gives CDR1 SGHVS, CDR2 FQNEAQ. V lost 5 bases and J lost 9, with 14 bases in between. CDR3 sequence reads: CASSPNRVGTIYF. The DNA for the CDR3 is TGTGCCAGCAGCCCAAACAGGGTTGGCACCATATATTTT. The complete variable domain, with remaining parts taken from reference TRBV7-8 and TRBJ1-3, reads GAGVSQSPRYKVAKRGQDVALRCDPISGHVSLFWYQQALGQGPEFLTYFQNEAQLDKSGLPSDRFFAERPEGSVSTLKIQRTQQEDSAVYLCASSPNRVGTIYFGEGSWLTVV.

The V and J genes are TRBV5-1 and TRBJ1-6; D is perhaps TRBD1 (6 bases). Per germline, CDR1 SGHRS and CDR2 YFSETQ. V lost 4 bases to trimming and J lost 7 bases, with 15 bases between them. The CDR3 consists of 15 residues. The CDR3 DNA reads TGCGCCAGCAGCCCCCGGGACATGGGCAATTCACCCCTCCACTTT. Protein: CASSPRDMGNSPLHF.

This clone was seen once. The chain carries TRBV5-1 and TRBJ2-3, with unresolved D. With 1 base removed from V and 4 bases from J, the gap between germline ends came to 19 bases. The CDR3 has 17 residues. Germline V CDR1 and CDR2: SGHRS, YFSETQ. The CDR3 spells CASSLPYLSPRADTQYF. In DNA, the CDR3 is TGCGCCAGCAGCTTGCCCTACTTAAGTCCACGGGCAGATACGCAGTATTTT.

The rearrangement uses TRBV14 and TRBJ2-2; D uncertain. V was cut by 8 bases and J by 5 bases, with 12 bases left in between. This CDR3 contains 13 residues. The germline V gene encodes CDR1 SGHDN and CDR2 FVKESK. CDR3 residues: CASGETLTGELFF. The CDR3 DNA reads TGTGCCAGCGGAGAGACGCTGACCGGGGAGCTGTTTTTT.

The table lists this clone with a few counts. The chain recombines TRBV30 with TRBJ2-4; no definite D call. V was pared by 0 bases and J by 6 bases, with 3 bases between. Looked up from germline, CDR1 is GTSNPN and CDR2 is SVGIG (reference sequence). The CDR3 consists of 11 residues. The CDR3 protein is CAWSVRNIQYF. As DNA, the CDR3 is TGTGCCTGGAGTGTAAGAAACATTCAGTACTTC.

This clone was picked up one time. The V call is TRBV6-2 or TRBV6-3, the J call TRBJ2-1, with D unclear. CDR3 size: 15 residues. In germline, CDR1 is MNHEY, CDR2 SVGEGT. V was shortened by 4 bases and J by 7 bases, with 17 bases between the two germline ends. CDR3 DNA: TGTGCCAGCAGTTTCCGGAGATTAACGCGAAATGAGCAGTTCTTC. Its protein is CASSFRRLTRNEQFF.

The rearrangement joins TRBV2 to TRBJ1-5; the match to TRBD1 covers 7 bases. The CDR3 sequence is 16 residues long. CDR1 and CDR2 from the germline V gene are SNHLY and FYNNEI. V was clipped by 4 bases and J by 3 bases; unmatched bases: 9. The CDR3: CASSVLNRGHNQPQHF. DNA for the CDR3: TGTGCCAGCAGTGTATTAAACAGGGGACACAATCAGCCCCAGCATTTT.

This chain joins TRBV3-1 (or the pseudogene TRBV3-2) and TRBJ2-1, with TRBD2 matching 8 bases. Germline lookup yields CDR1 LGHDT and CDR2 YNNKEL (reference sequence). The trim removed 0 bases at V and 10 bases at J, leaving 8 bases unmatched. The CDR3 totals 15 residues. The CDR3 spells CASSQDWTSSGEQFF. In DNA form, the CDR3 reads TGTGCCAGCAGCCAAGACTGGACTAGCAGTGGGGAGCAGTTCTTC.

The J gene is TRBJ2-1, the V gene TRBV30; 8 bases align to TRBD2. V dropped 5 bases and J dropped 5; count of bases not matched to a gene: 8. The germline gives CDR1 GTSNPN, CDR2 SVGIG (reference sequence). CDR3 length equals 14 residues. The CDR3 reads CAWGTGLVDNEQFF. The CDR3 DNA reads TGTGCCTGGGGGACGGGACTAGTTGACAATGAGCAGTTCTTC.

V is TRBV4-3 and J is TRBJ2-3, with D perhaps TRBD2 (5 bases). V lost 9 bases, J lost 2 bases, and 15 bases lay in between. This CDR3 is 14 amino acids long. Looked up from germline, CDR1 is LGHNA and CDR2 is YSLEER. CDR3 amino acids: CARKKETTTDTQYF. The CDR3 nucleotides read TGCGCCAGAAAGAAGGAGACTACCACAGATACGCAGTATTTT.

This clone showed up just once. The J gene is TRBJ2-1, the V gene TRBV11-2; D is uncertain. V lost 6 bases, J lost 6 bases, and 12 bases lay in between. The germline CDR1 and CDR2 sequences are SGHAT and FQNNGV. The CDR3 totals 13 residues. For the CDR3, the DNA is TGTGCCAGCAGGGCGAGGCGTTTCAATGAGCAGTTCTTC. Its translation is CASRARRFNEQFF.

This chain uses TRBV18 with TRBJ1-2; 7 bases agree with TRBD1. Losses at the gene ends were 4 bases for V and 8 bases for J; bases not matched to a gene: 10. The CDR3 has 14 amino acids. The germline V gene has CDR1 KGHSH and CDR2 LQKENI. This CDR3 is CASSRGTDVGGYTF. The CDR3 bases are TGTGCCAGCTCACGTGGGACAGACGTAGGCGGCTACACCTTC.

This clone appeared a single time. The genes are TRBV7-9 and TRBJ1-2; 7 positions match TRBD1. Germline V gene lookup returns CDR1 SEHNR and CDR2 FQNEAQ (reference sequence). CDR3 length equals 13 residues. V lost 5 bases, J lost 8 bases, and 8 bases stayed unmatched. CDR3 residues: CASSPDRIRGYTF. The DNA of the CDR3 is TGTGCCAGCAGCCCGGACAGGATCCGAGGCTACACCTTC.